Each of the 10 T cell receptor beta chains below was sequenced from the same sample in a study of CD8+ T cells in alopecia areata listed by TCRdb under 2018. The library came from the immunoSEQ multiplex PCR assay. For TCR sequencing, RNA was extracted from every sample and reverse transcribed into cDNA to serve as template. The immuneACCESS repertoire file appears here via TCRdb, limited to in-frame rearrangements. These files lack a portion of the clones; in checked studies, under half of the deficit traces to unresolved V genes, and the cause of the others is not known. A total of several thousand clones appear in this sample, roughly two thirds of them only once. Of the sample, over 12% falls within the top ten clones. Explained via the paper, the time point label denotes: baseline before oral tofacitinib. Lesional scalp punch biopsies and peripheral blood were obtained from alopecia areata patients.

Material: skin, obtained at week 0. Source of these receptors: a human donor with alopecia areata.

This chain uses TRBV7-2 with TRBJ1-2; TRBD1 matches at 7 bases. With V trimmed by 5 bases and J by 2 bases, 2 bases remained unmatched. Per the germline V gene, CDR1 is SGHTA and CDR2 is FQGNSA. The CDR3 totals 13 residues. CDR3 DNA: TGTGCCAGCAGCCCGGACAGGAACTATGGCTACACCTTC. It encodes CASSPDRNYGYTF.

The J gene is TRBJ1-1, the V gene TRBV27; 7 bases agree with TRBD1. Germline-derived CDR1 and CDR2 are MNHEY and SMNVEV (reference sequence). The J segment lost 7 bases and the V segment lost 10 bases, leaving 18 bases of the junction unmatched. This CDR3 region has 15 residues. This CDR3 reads CATQYKAWDSGEAFF. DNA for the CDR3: TGTGCCACCCAATACAAGGCATGGGACAGCGGTGAAGCTTTCTTT.

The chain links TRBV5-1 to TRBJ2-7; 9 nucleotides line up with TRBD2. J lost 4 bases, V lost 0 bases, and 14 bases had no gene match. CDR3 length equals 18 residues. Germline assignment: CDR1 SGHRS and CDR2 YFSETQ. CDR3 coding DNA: TGCGCCAGCAGCTTGGCGAGAGCGGGGGGTCACCTGGGGTACGAGCAGTACTTC. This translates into CASSLARAGGHLGYEQYF.

The CDR3 coding sequence is TGTGCCAGCAGCTTCAACCGTTTTCCCTACGAGCAGTACTTC. As protein: CASSFNRFPYEQYF. The chain is built from TRBV7-8 and TRBJ2-7; D is undetermined. From germline, CDR1 is SGHVS and CDR2 FQNEAQ. The CDR3 is 14 amino acids. V shed 3 bases and J shed 2 bases, with 11 bases lying between them.

CDR3 bases: TGCGCCAGCAGTGACTCGGGGGGGCCCGTGGAGACCCAGTACTTC. The encoded protein is CASSDSGGPVETQYF. The rearrangement links TRBV10-1 to TRBJ2-5; 8 bases line up with TRBD2. Germline V gene data show CDR1 as WNHNN and CDR2 as SYGVQD (reference sequence). The CDR3 has 15 amino acids. The V gene end was trimmed by 3 bases and the J gene end by 5 bases; junction bases not matched to a gene: 8.

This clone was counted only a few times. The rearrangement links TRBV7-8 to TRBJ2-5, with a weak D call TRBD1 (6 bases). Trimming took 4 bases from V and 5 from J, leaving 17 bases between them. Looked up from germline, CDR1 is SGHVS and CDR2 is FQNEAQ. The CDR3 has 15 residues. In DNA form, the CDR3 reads TGTGCCAGCAGCTCTAGGACAGCCTTAGCGGAGACCCAGTACTTC. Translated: CASSSRTALAETQYF.

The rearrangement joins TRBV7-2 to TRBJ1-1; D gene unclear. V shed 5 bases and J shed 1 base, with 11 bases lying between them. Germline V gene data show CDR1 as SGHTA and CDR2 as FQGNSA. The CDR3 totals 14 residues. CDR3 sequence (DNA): TGTGCCAGCAGCCCCCAGACGGCGAACACTGAAGCTTTCTTT. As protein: CASSPQTANTEAFF.

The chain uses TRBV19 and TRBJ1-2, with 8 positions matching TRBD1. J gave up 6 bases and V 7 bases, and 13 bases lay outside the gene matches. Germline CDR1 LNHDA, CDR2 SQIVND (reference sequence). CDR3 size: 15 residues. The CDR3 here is CASNSPADRVDGYTF. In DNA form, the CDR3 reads TGTGCCAGTAACTCACCCGCGGACAGGGTGGATGGCTACACCTTC.

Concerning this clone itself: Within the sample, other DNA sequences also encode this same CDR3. The CDR3 DNA sequence: TGTGCCAGCAGGGGATTCACGACAGGGGAGGAAGAGACCCAGTACTTC. Amino acids: CASRGFTTGEEETQYF. The chain links TRBV2 to TRBJ2-5, with 8 positions matching TRBD1. The CDR3 spans 16 residues. Germline trimming cut 6 bases from V and 3 bases from J; bases unmatched to any gene: 12. CDR1 and CDR2 from the germline V gene are SNHLY and FYNNEI.

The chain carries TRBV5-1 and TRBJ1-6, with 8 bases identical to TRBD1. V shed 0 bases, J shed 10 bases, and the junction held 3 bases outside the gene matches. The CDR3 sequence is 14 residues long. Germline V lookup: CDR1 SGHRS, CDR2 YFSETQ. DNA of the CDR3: TGCGCCAGCAGCTTGGCAGGGGGCTACTCACCCCTCCACTTT. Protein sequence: CASSLAGGYSPLHF.